This TCR beta chain emerged from a study of T cells in Graves' hyperthyroidism and ophthalmopathy. Overall study findings and caveats: The model's output predicted ophthalmopathy at a median of about 5.9 months prior to onset.

Regions amplified from RNA transcripts were the TCR beta CDR3 regions. Carried out on the TCR CDR3, a first-round RT-PCR used the HTBI primer set. MiXCR, run by TCRdb on the multiplex PCR reads, gives a single entry per CDR3 protein. The repertoire holds 600,000 or so distinct CDR3 sequences, with about a sixth as singletons. This clonotype was detected ten times or more. Its antigen is not identified. An absence of ophthalmopathy progression within 18 months meant stable Graves' hyperthyroidism. The PBMCs had their origin in roughly 10 ml of fresh peripheral blood. Sequencing was performed on blood. This receptor was identified in a woman in her 30s with Graves' hyperthyroidism.

The DNA for the CDR3 is TGTGCCAGCAGCACCGGGACAGGGCTCTACGAGCAGTACTTC. Translated: CASSTGTGLYEQYF. The rearrangement links TRBV11-2 to TRBJ2-7; 9 positions agree with TRBD1. V dropped 5 bases and J dropped 3; count of bases not matched to a gene: 5. Germline lookup yields CDR1 SGHAT and CDR2 FQNNGV. This CDR3 is 14 amino acids long.